Only a few counts were recorded for the clone carrying this T cell receptor (beta chain). Its cognate antigen is unknown. This sample is part of a study of T cells after yellow fever vaccination. Via MiXCR, TCRdb re-called the 5' RACE reads, giving one row per CDR3 protein. The sample holds fewer than 450,000 distinct CDR3 sequences; roughly 8.4% are singletons and the top ten take roughly a sixth. The CDR3 has 14 residues. The J segment lost 5 bases and the V segment lost 3 bases, leaving 5 bases of the junction unmatched. Whole-study results and caveats: On re-exposure, the response was weaker but peaked faster, at day 5 versus 15. Detected again after the booster were most primary-vaccination clones, at about 96% CD4 and approximately 90% CD8. FACS-sorted repertoires could contain abundant clonotypes contaminating from the bulk population. Overlap between CD4 and CD8 compartments was detected for a small share of clonotypes.

This chain connects TRBV12-3 or TRBV12-4 to TRBJ2-7; 9 nucleotides agree with TRBD1. This clonotype originated in a man younger than 35 who received the YFV17D yellow fever vaccine. The sample in question was PBMCs, obtained around 45 days after the first yellow fever vaccination. Here the CDR3 reads CASSFWDRVNEQYF. The CDR3 DNA is TGTGCCAGCAGTTTCTGGGACAGGGTCAACGAGCAGTACTTC.